This T cell receptor (beta chain) was identified during a study of T cell repertoires in cytomegalovirus infection. The wider study: TCR beta signatures that were public indicated CMV infection and matching HLA type.

A single record per CDR3 protein comes from TCRdb applying MiXCR to the reads. The sample contains fewer than 200,000 distinct CDR3 sequences, 15% to 20% of which appear only once. There are many counts of this clonotype. A read error may produce the germline difference seen at one junction end. Germline V gene data show CDR1 as SSHAT and CDR2 as FNYEAQ (reference sequence). This CDR3 is built from 16 residues. The clonotype originates from a human donor in good health (CMV status not recorded). Some clones in this sample may be carry-over from other donors' samples. The gene calls are TRBV7-7 and TRBJ2-5; 9 bases align to TRBD1. The sample taken for sequencing was PBMCs. The CDR3 reads CASSAPGQGVEETQYF. The CDR3 nucleotides are TGTGCTAGCAGCGCCCCGGGACAGGGAGTTGAAGAGACCCAGTACTTC. The full variable domain, rest sourced from reference TRBV7-7 and TRBJ2-5, is GAGVSQSPRYKVTKRGQDVTLRCDPISSHATLYWYQQALGQGPEFLTYFNYEAQPDKSGLPSDRFSAERPEGSISTLTIQRTEQRDSAMYRCASSAPGQGVEETQYFGPGTRLLVL.